The clone carrying this T cell receptor beta chain came up a few times. The antigen remains unidentified. Germline values: CDR1 SNHLY, CDR2 FYNNEI. V was pared by 6 bases and J by 7 bases, with 7 bases of the junction left unmatched. This CDR3 has 14 residues. The data belong to a study of cytotoxic CD8 clonotypes in ibrutinib-treated CLL. Study details: Following treatment for a median around twelve months, range 6 to 36, response samples were then taken.

Measured with immunoSEQ multiplex PCR; TCRdb has only the in-frame clones, and not every one. Of 49,000 or so clones listed, approximately 50% were seen once; the top ten hold about 30%. Study-wide findings and caveats: Rare overall, public clonotypes shrank or held steady under therapy.

The TCR originated in a human donor with chronic lymphocytic leukemia. The chain joins TRBV2 to TRBJ1-5; TRBD1 matches at 9 bases. This material consisted of PBMCs, taken after 12 months of ibrutinib treatment. The CDR3 sequence: CASRTGTGMQPQHF. In DNA form, the CDR3 reads TGTGCCAGCAGGACCGGGACAGGGATGCAGCCCCAGCATTTT.